Below are 32 T cell receptor beta chains sequenced from a single sample in a study of Ad26.COV2.S vaccination and SARS-CoV-2 variants. The method was immunoSEQ multiplex PCR; TCRdb's version includes in-frame clones alone and lacks a portion of them. The sample contains 510,000 or so clones, around 88% of which appear only once. Treatment described: about 20 received Ad26.COV2.S at low or high dose, single or two shots; roughly 5 received placebo; per-sample allocation not given. Specimen acquisition occurred on day 63 following the initial vaccine or placebo injection. The sample here was peripheral blood, taken in a trial of Ad26.COV2.S vaccine versus placebo. These receptors were taken from a person aged 18 to 59 who received the Ad26.COV2.S COVID-19 vaccine or a placebo.

This chain links TRBV28 with TRBJ2-2, with 7 nucleotides matching TRBD1. The CDR3 length is 16 residues. Germline V lookup: CDR1 MDHEN, CDR2 SYDVKM. V shed 5 bases and J 4 bases; nucleotides not matched to a gene: 10. CDR3 nucleotide sequence: TGTGCCAGCAGTCCGCAACAGGGGTTGGTCACCGGGGAGCTGTTTTTT. It yields the protein CASSPQQGLVTGELFF.

J is TRBJ1-6 and V is TRBV30; D is perhaps TRBD1 (6 bases). Trimming stripped 3 bases from V and 8 bases from J, with 14 bases between. The CDR3 has 14 amino acids. Germline V lookup: CDR1 GTSNPN, CDR2 SVGIG (reference sequence). The CDR3 protein is CAWSEGVFDSPLHF. DNA of the CDR3: TGTGCCTGGAGCGAGGGGGTGTTCGATTCACCCCTCCACTTT.

The CDR3 coding sequence is TGCGCCAGCAGCCCTTGGACAGGGGGCGAGTCTTTACGGCATGAGCAGTTCTTC. It encodes CASSPWTGGESLRHEQFF. This chain connects TRBV5-1 to TRBJ2-1; 11 bases match TRBD1. CDR1 SGHRS and CDR2 YFSETQ come from the germline V gene. This CDR3 spans 18 amino acids. Trimming removed 4 bases from V and 8 bases from J; junction bases left unmatched: 17.

The chain combines TRBV12-3 or TRBV12-4 with TRBJ1-5; weak D call: TRBD1 (6 bases). V lost 8 bases, J lost 7 bases, and 15 bases lay in between. The CDR3 covers 13 residues. The CDR3 region has the DNA TGTGCCAGCTCGGGGGCAGGGCGGCAGCCCCAGCATTTT. It codes for CASSGAGRQPQHF.

This CDR3 reads CATKRVSLTDTQYF. Here the CDR3 DNA reads TGTGCCACTAAACGGGTCTCCCTCACAGATACGCAGTATTTT. V usage is TRBV6-5 and J usage is TRBJ2-3; no definite D call. V lost 10 bases and J 2 bases, leaving 16 bases between the germline ends. Germline CDR1 MNHEY, CDR2 SVGAGI. This CDR3 region has 14 residues.

The chain has TRBV30 and TRBJ2-2; 7 bases are a match to TRBD2. Germline V gives CDR1 GTSNPN, CDR2 SVGIG (reference sequence). V lost 3 bases, J lost 3 bases, and 4 bases stayed unmatched. CDR3 length equals 14 residues. CDR3 bases: TGTGCCTGGAGAGGGGACTACTACACCGGGGAGCTGTTTTTT. Translating it yields CAWRGDYYTGELFF. The full variable domain, completed using reference TRBV30 and TRBJ2-2, is SQTIHQWPATLVQPVGSPLSLECTVEGTSNPNLYWYRQAAGRGLQLLFYSVGIGQISSEVPQNLSASRPQDRQFILSSKKLLLSDSGFYLCAWRGDYYTGELFFGEGSRLTVL.

The chain carries TRBV28 and TRBJ2-1, with 11 bases that match TRBD2. The germline V gene has CDR1 MDHEN and CDR2 SYDVKM. J gave up 2 bases and V 7 bases, and 4 bases lay outside the gene matches. This CDR3 spans 15 amino acids. The CDR3 coding sequence is TGTGCCAGCAAGGATAGCGGGAGGGCCTACAATGAGCAGTTCTTC. Amino acid sequence: CASKDSGRAYNEQFF. Using reference TRBV28 and TRBJ2-1 for the parts outside the CDR3, the full variable domain is DVKVTQSSRYLVKRTGEKVFLECVQDMDHENMFWYRQDPGLGLRLIYFSYDVKMKEKGDIPEGYSVSREKKERFSLILESASTNQTSMYLCASKDSGRAYNEQFFGPGTRLTVL.

This chain uses TRBV24-1 with TRBJ2-3; tentative D call: TRBD2 (6 bases). V lost 6 bases to trimming and J lost 0 bases, with 12 bases between them. This CDR3 has 15 residues. Germline loops: CDR1 KGHDR, CDR2 SFDVKD. CDR3 loop: CATSRASASTDTQYF. As DNA, the CDR3 is TGTGCCACCAGTAGGGCTAGCGCTAGCACAGATACGCAGTATTTT.

The rearrangement links TRBV19 to TRBJ2-5; 8 bases are shared with TRBD2. The CDR3 totals 15 residues. With V trimmed by 5 bases and J by 5 bases, 10 bases remained unmatched. CDR1 and CDR2 (germline): LNHDA, SQIVND (reference sequence). CDR3 residues: CASSVAGGGLETQYF. The DNA for the CDR3 is TGTGCCAGTAGTGTGGCGGGAGGCGGGTTGGAGACCCAGTACTTC.

The chain is built from TRBV7-8 and TRBJ1-2, with 7 bases fitting TRBD1. Germline CDR1 and CDR2: SGHVS and FQNEAQ. The V segment lost 5 bases and the J segment 2 bases; nucleotides outside the gene matches: 5. The CDR3 spans 14 residues. CDR3 bases: TGTGCCAGCAGCCCACGGGACAGCAACTATGGCTACACCTTC. This encodes CASSPRDSNYGYTF. The full variable domain, in which reference TRBV7-8 and TRBJ1-2 provide the parts outside the CDR3, is GAGVSQSPRYKVAKRGQDVALRCDPISGHVSLFWYQQALGQGPEFLTYFQNEAQLDKSGLPSDRFFAERPEGSVSTLKIQRTQQEDSAVYLCASSPRDSNYGYTFGSGTRLTVV.

About this clone itself: Germline is not matched at one junction end, which may reflect a read error. Other nucleotide sequences in the sample specify the same CDR3. The chain recombines TRBV28 with TRBJ2-7, with 8 bases identical to TRBD2. The CDR3 length is 15 residues. Germline V gives CDR1 MDHEN, CDR2 SYDVKM. The CDR3 DNA follows: TGTGCTAGCAGTTTGAATCGGCTAGCGGGCTACGAGCAGTACTTC. This gives the protein CASSLNRLAGYEQYF.

The genes are TRBV2 and TRBJ1-2, with no clear D. Deletions cut 7 bases from V and 4 bases from J, with 16 bases between. CDR1 is SNHLY, CDR2 FYNNEI, per germline. There are 14 residues in the CDR3. CDR3 sequence: CASTRERQTYGYTF. Here the CDR3 DNA reads TGTGCCAGCACCCGAGAGCGGCAGACCTATGGCTACACCTTC.

This chain's CDR3 is CASSSKGGLVGELFF. The CDR3 DNA reads as TGCGCCAGCAGCTCTAAAGGAGGACTAGTCGGGGAGCTGTTTTTT. This sequence joins TRBV5-1 and TRBJ2-2, with TRBD2 matching 7 bases. The length of the CDR3 is 15 residues. V lost 3 bases and J lost 7; bases outside the gene matches: 9. Germline V gene data show CDR1 as SGHRS and CDR2 as YFSETQ.

This rearrangement joins TRBV7-2 to TRBJ2-3; 7 bases line up with TRBD1. This CDR3 is built from 15 residues. The V gene's germline CDR1 is SGHTA and CDR2 FQGNSA. The ends lost 5 bases at V and 2 bases at J; junction bases unmatched: 7. The CDR3 nucleotides are TGTGCCAGCAGCCCAAGACAGGGAAACACAGATACGCAGTATTTT. Translating gives CASSPRQGNTDTQYF.

V is TRBV6-6 and J is TRBJ1-1; no firm D call. The CDR3 totals 15 residues. Germline values: CDR1 MNHNY, CDR2 SVGAGI (reference sequence). V was clipped by 2 bases and J by 3 bases, with 13 bases between them. CDR3 DNA sequence: TGTGCCAGCAGTTACGTTTTGGAGGGAGACACTGAAGCTTTCTTT. It is translated as CASSYVLEGDTEAFF.

The chain carries TRBV29-1 and TRBJ2-3; D is ambiguous. This CDR3 is 11 amino acids long. V lost 7 bases and J lost 0, with 5 bases in between. Germline CDR1 and CDR2: SQVTM and ANQGSEA. In DNA form, the CDR3 reads TGCAGCGCGGGCAGCACAGATACGCAGTATTTT. Translating gives CSAGSTDTQYF.

This clone was seen only once. The CDR3 DNA is TGTGCCAGTAGTCCGTACAGGGAATCACCCCTCCACTTT. Encoded protein: CASSPYRESPLHF. The chain carries TRBV19 and TRBJ1-6; a weak D match, TRBD1 (6 bases). The CDR3 spans 13 residues. Trimming stripped 5 bases from V and 10 bases from J, with 12 bases between. Looked up from germline, CDR1 is LNHDA and CDR2 is SQIVND (reference sequence).

The chain uses TRBV27 and TRBJ2-3, with D unresolved. The germline gives CDR1 MNHEY, CDR2 SMNVEV (reference sequence). The CDR3 totals 15 residues. The germline V and J ends were trimmed by 6 bases and 4 bases, with 17 bases remaining between them. The CDR3 DNA reads as TGTGCCAGCAGGAGGCTCCCCTCCGGTTCAGATACGCAGTATTTT. Translating it yields CASRRLPSGSDTQYF.

This clone was observed a single time. V and J are TRBV7-9 and TRBJ2-1; TRBD2 is a possible D gene (6 bases). V was shortened by 0 bases and J by 6 bases, with 18 bases between the two germline ends. The CDR3 contains 17 residues. The germline V gene encodes CDR1 SEHNR and CDR2 FQNEAQ (reference sequence). CDR3 region: CASSLAPGFGRRNEQFF. As DNA, the CDR3 is TGTGCCAGCAGCTTAGCGCCGGGGTTCGGGAGACGCAATGAGCAGTTCTTC.

A remark on this clone: One junction end disagrees with the germline gene, perhaps due to a read error. The chain joins TRBV6-1 to TRBJ1-5; TRBD1 is a possible D gene (5 bases). Germline loops: CDR1 MNHNS, CDR2 SASEGT. The CDR3 sequence is 15 residues long. CDR3 sequence (DNA): TGTGCCAGCAGGGAAGGGGCTTCTGGCAATCAGCCCCAGCATTTT. Translating it yields CASREGASGNQPQHF.

The gene calls are TRBV3-1 (or the pseudogene TRBV3-2) and TRBJ2-2; 9 bases align to TRBD1. This CDR3 comprises 16 residues. J was trimmed by 3 bases and V by 1 base; bases with no gene match: 3. CDR1 and CDR2 from the germline V gene are LGHDT and YNNKEL (reference sequence). CDR3 protein: CASSQAQGAYTGELFF. CDR3 bases: TGTGCCAGCAGCCAAGCACAGGGGGCGTACACCGGGGAGCTGTTTTTT.

The V gene is TRBV19, the J gene TRBJ2-5; D gene ambiguous. The CDR3 spans 17 residues. V dropped 3 bases and J dropped 0 bases, with 17 bases sitting between them. Germline CDR1 is LNHDA and CDR2 is SQIVND (reference sequence). The CDR3 reads CASSMGVGFTYQETQYF. Written as DNA, the CDR3 is TGTGCCAGTAGTATGGGCGTTGGCTTTACGTACCAAGAGACCCAGTACTTC.

The genes are TRBV5-4 and TRBJ1-1; 7 bases map to TRBD1. Germline lookup yields CDR1 SGHNT and CDR2 YYREEE (reference sequence). The CDR3 has 12 residues. After removal of 9 bases from V and 4 bases from J, the junction contained 6 bases not matched to a gene. The CDR3 spells CATQGGVTEAFF. In DNA, the CDR3 is TGTGCCACCCAGGGGGGGGTCACTGAAGCTTTCTTT.

J is TRBJ2-5 and V is TRBV28; no clear D. The CDR3 has 14 residues. Germline V gene data show CDR1 as MDHEN and CDR2 as SYDVKM. Trimming took off 0 bases at V and 1 base at J, with 6 bases between the two ends. The CDR3 coding sequence is TGTGCCAGCAGTTTATGGGGCGGCCAAGAGACCCAGTACTTC. Protein: CASSLWGGQETQYF.

The genes are TRBV5-1 and TRBJ2-7; D is unresolved. CDR3 size: 15 residues. CDR1 is SGHRS and CDR2 is YFSETQ in the germline V gene. V gave up 0 bases and J gave up 0 bases, with 10 bases separating them. CDR3 sequence (DNA): TGCGCCAGCAGCTTGGATGGCGCGACCTCCTACGAGCAGTACTTC. Translation gives CASSLDGATSYEQYF.

The V call is TRBV11-2, the J call TRBJ2-7; D is unclear. Trimming pared 5 bases from V and 3 bases from J, leaving 17 bases between. The CDR3 length is 15 residues. The germline CDR1 and CDR2 sequences are SGHAT and FQNNGV. The CDR3 DNA reads as TGTGCCAGCAGCCCGAGCCCTCAGCGAAACTACGAGCAGTACTTC. Its protein product is CASSPSPQRNYEQYF.

The V and J genes are TRBV2 and TRBJ2-3, with D perhaps TRBD1 (6 bases). Trimming stripped 5 bases from V and 0 bases from J, with 15 bases between. The CDR3 totals 16 residues. Per the germline V gene, CDR1 is SNHLY and CDR2 is FYNNEI. CDR3 nucleotides: TGTGCCAGCAGTTTTACTCCAGGGACAAGCACAGATACGCAGTATTTT. This sequence encodes CASSFTPGTSTDTQYF.

V gene TRBV3-1 (or the pseudogene TRBV3-2) combines with J gene TRBJ1-6; D is uncertain. The CDR3 extends over 15 amino acids. The germline V gene encodes CDR1 LGHDT and CDR2 YNNKEL (reference sequence). V was clipped by 0 bases and J by 3 bases, with 6 bases between them. As DNA, the CDR3 is TGTGCCAGCAGCCAAGACGGCAGCTATAATTCACCCCTCCACTTT. Translated: CASSQDGSYNSPLHF.

This chain uses TRBV6-2 or TRBV6-3 with TRBJ1-1; D not resolved. Germline CDR1 reads MNHEY; CDR2 reads SVGEGT. The CDR3 consists of 16 residues. The V gene lost 2 bases and the J gene lost 0 bases, with 13 bases spanning the gap. This chain's CDR3 is CASSYGFNRMNTEAFF. For the CDR3, the DNA is TGTGCCAGCAGTTACGGGTTTAATAGGATGAACACTGAAGCTTTCTTT.

The chain carries TRBV19 and TRBJ1-1; weak D call: TRBD1 (5 bases). The germline gives CDR1 LNHDA, CDR2 SQIVND (reference sequence). The CDR3 length is 14 residues. V shed 10 bases and J shed 0 bases, with 15 bases lying between them. The CDR3, as DNA: TGTGCCACTCCTCGGGGCGAACTGAACACTGAAGCTTTCTTT. This gives the protein CATPRGELNTEAFF.

This chain joins TRBV5-1 and TRBJ2-5; tentative D call: TRBD2 (5 bases). Trimming left V 1 base short and J 9 bases short, with 13 bases between. The CDR3 totals 13 residues. CDR1 is SGHRS, CDR2 YFSETQ, per germline. The CDR3 DNA is TGCGCCAGCAGCTTGCGCCAGAGGGTTGCCCAGTACTTC. The encoded protein is CASSLRQRVAQYF.

The V call is TRBV29-1, the J call TRBJ2-5; D remains ambiguous. The CDR3 has 13 residues. Trimming stripped 4 bases from V and 0 bases from J, with 9 bases between. Germline V gives CDR1 SQVTM, CDR2 ANQGSEA. CDR3 DNA sequence: TGCAGCGTTGTCAGCCAGGACCAAGAGACCCAGTACTTC. This translates into CSVVSQDQETQYF.